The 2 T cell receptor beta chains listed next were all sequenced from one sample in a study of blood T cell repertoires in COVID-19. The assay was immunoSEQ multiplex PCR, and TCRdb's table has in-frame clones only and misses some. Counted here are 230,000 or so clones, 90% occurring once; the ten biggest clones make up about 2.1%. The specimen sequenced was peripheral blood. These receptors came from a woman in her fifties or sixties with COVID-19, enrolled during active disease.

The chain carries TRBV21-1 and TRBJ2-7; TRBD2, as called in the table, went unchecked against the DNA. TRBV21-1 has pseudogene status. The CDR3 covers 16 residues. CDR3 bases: TGTGCCAGCAGCCCCACGGGGGAGGGGAGTCTCTACGAGCAGTACTTC. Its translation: CASSPTGEGSLYEQYF.

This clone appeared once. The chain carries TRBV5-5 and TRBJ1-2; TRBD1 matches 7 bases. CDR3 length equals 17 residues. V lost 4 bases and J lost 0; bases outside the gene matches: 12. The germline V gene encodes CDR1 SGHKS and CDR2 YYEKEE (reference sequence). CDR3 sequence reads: CASSPRGQLSTNYGYTF. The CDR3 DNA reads TGTGCCAGCAGCCCTCGGGGACAGCTCTCCACTAACTATGGCTACACCTTC.